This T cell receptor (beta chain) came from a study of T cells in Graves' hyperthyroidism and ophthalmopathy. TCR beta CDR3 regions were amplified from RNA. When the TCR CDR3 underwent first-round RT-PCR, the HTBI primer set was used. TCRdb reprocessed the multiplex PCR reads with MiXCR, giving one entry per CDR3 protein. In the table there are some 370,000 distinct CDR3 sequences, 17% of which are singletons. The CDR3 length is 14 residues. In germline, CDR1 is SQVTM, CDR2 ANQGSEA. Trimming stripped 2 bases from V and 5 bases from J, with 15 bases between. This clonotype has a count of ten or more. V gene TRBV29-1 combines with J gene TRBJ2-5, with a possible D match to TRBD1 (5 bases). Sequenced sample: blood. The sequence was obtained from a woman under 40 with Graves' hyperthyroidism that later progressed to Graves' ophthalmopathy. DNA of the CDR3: TGCAGCGTTGAACGGTCAGGGAAGGGGGAGACCCAGTACTTC. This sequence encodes CSVERSGKGETQYF.